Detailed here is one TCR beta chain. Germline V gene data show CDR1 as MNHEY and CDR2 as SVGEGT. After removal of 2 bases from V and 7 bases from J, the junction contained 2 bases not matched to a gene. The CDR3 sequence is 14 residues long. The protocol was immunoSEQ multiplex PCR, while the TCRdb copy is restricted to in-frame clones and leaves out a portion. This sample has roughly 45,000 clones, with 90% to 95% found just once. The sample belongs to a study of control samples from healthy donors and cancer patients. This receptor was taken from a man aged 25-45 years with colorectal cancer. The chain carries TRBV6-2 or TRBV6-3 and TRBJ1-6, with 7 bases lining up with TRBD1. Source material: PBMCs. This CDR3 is CASSYGQENSPLHF. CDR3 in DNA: TGTGCCAGCAGTTACGGACAGGAAAATTCACCCCTCCACTTT.